This T cell receptor beta chain stems from a study of blood T cell repertoires in COVID-19. Study as a whole: Samples of COVID-19 (acute and convalescent) were obtained from the United States, Italy and Spain. From T cells, B-cell-depleted T cells, or PBMCs came the material, which was cDNA or gDNA.

Under the authors' procedure: Estimated nucleated cell counts came from reference gene primer amplification. Generated by immunoSEQ multiplex PCR, the TCRdb table keeps only in-frame clones and is missing some. V and J calls and clone size are given by that table; D and trimming were obtained from the DNA. The sample includes 130,000 to 150,000 clones, around 91% of them seen just once. This clonotype was sampled from a woman aged 60-75 years with active COVID-19. The sequenced sample was peripheral blood.

DNA of the CDR3: TGTGCCAGCAGCCAACGGGAGGGTAACACTGAAGCTTTCTTT. This encodes CASSQREGNTEAFF. The chain is built from TRBV3-1 (or the pseudogene TRBV3-2) and TRBJ1-1; D is undetermined. With 2 bases removed from V and 2 bases from J, the gap between germline ends came to 9 bases. Germline V lookup: CDR1 LGHDT, CDR2 YNNKEL (reference sequence). This CDR3 contains 14 residues.